The entry below gives a single T cell receptor beta chain sequence along with its context. Other DNA sequences of this sample code for an identical CDR3. Method: immunoSEQ multiplex PCR; TCRdb's copy keeps in-frame clones and lacks some. In the table there are 95,000 to 150,000 clones, about nine tenths of which are singletons. CDR1 and CDR2 from the germline V gene are SGHRS and YFSETQ. The V end was cut by 0 bases, the J end by 2 bases, with 3 bases between. The CDR3 is 13 amino acids. These data are taken from a study of radiotherapy plus CTLA-4 blockade in lung cancer. The clonotype originates from a human donor with non-small cell lung cancer that progressed on radiotherapy plus ipilimumab. The rearrangement uses TRBV5-1 and TRBJ1-3; D uncertain. The source was peripheral blood, collected from a patient treated with radiotherapy plus ipilimumab. Written as DNA, the CDR3 is TGCGCCAGCAGCTTGGGTCCTGGAAACACCATATATTTT. Translation: CASSLGPGNTIYF. Filled out from reference TRBV5-1 and TRBJ1-3, the complete variable domain reads KAGVTQTPRYLIKTRGQQVTLSCSPISGHRSVSWYQQTPGQGLQFLFEYFSETQRNKGNFPGRFSGRQFSNSRSEMNVSTLELGDSALYLCASSLGPGNTIYFGEGSWLTVV.